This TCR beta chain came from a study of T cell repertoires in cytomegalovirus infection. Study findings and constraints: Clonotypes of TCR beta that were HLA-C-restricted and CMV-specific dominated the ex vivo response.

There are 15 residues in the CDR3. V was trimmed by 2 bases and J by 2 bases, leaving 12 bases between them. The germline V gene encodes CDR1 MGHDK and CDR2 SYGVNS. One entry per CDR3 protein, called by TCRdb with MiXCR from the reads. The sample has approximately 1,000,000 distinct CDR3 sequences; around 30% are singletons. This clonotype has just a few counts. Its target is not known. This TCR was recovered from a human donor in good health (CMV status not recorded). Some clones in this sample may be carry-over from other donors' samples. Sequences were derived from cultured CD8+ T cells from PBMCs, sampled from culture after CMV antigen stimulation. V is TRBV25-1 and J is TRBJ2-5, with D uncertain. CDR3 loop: CASSEMVSVQETQYF. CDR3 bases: TGTGCCAGCAGTGAAATGGTCAGTGTACAAGAGACCCAGTACTTC.